A selection of T cell receptor beta chains follows, all from one sample in a study of control samples from healthy donors and cancer patients. Assay: immunoSEQ multiplex PCR; the TCRdb copy retains only in-frame clones and omits some. The data hold roughly 160,000 clones, with roughly 95% observed a single time. Material for sequencing was blood. The receptor source for this set is a woman aged 25 to 39 in good health. The CDR3 runs from the conserved cysteine through the conserved F or W. Each record gives: V gene, D gene, CDR3 length, J gene, clone size, CDR3 protein, CDR3 DNA. D genes are given only for firm matches. Size is omitted from some rows. Given values are once, few, many or a class for expanded clones.

v_call: TRBV14; d_call: -; cdr3_length: 14; j_call: TRBJ2-5; clone_size: -; cdr3_aa: CASSQGLLAGTQYF; cdr3_nt: TGTGCCAGCAGCCAAGGGCTCCTTGCGGGGACCCAGTACTTC
v_call: TRBV5-4; d_call: TRBD2; cdr3_length: 17; j_call: TRBJ2-2; clone_size: -; cdr3_aa: CASSLLAGSLGTGELFF; cdr3_nt: TGTGCCAGCAGCTTGTTAGCGGGATCTCTGGGAACCGGGGAGCTGTTTTTT
v_call: TRBV10-3; d_call: -; cdr3_length: 14; j_call: TRBJ2-3; clone_size: -; cdr3_aa: CATEGAGGTDTQYF; cdr3_nt: TGTGCCACCGAGGGCGCCGGAGGAACAGATACGCAGTATTTT
v_call: TRBV6-2/TRBV6-3; d_call: TRBD2; cdr3_length: 19; j_call: TRBJ2-1; clone_size: once; cdr3_aa: CASSYSRGSGSGNYNEQFF; cdr3_nt: TGTGCCAGCAGTTACTCGAGGGGTAGCGGGAGTGGGAACTACAATGAGCAGTTCTTC
v_call: TRBV20-1; d_call: -; cdr3_length: 11; j_call: TRBJ2-3; clone_size: -; cdr3_aa: CSAQKSDTQYF; cdr3_nt: TGCAGTGCGCAGAAGTCAGATACGCAGTATTTT
v_call: TRBV19; d_call: TRBD1; cdr3_length: 15; j_call: TRBJ2-1; clone_size: -; cdr3_aa: CASRGTGESYNEQFF; cdr3_nt: TGTGCCAGTAGGGGGACAGGGGAGTCCTACAATGAGCAGTTCTTC
v_call: TRBV6-1; d_call: -; cdr3_length: 12; j_call: TRBJ1-1; clone_size: few; cdr3_aa: CASSESFWGAFF; cdr3_nt: TGTGCCAGCAGTGAATCTTTCTGGGGAGCTTTCTTT
v_call: TRBV2; d_call: TRBD1; cdr3_length: 15; j_call: TRBJ1-5; clone_size: -; cdr3_aa: CASSETVTGRGPQHF; cdr3_nt: TGTGCCAGCAGTGAAACAGTGACAGGGAGAGGGCCCCAGCATTTT
v_call: TRBV19; d_call: -; cdr3_length: 14; j_call: TRBJ1-1; clone_size: -; cdr3_aa: CASSYGFMGTEAFF; cdr3_nt: TGTGCCAGTAGTTACGGGTTCATGGGGACCGAAGCTTTCTTT
v_call: TRBV10-1; d_call: -; cdr3_length: 14; j_call: TRBJ2-3; clone_size: -; cdr3_aa: CASSQGGDTDTQYF; cdr3_nt: TGCGCCAGCAGTCAAGGAGGGGACACAGATACGCAGTATTTT
v_call: TRBV30; d_call: -; cdr3_length: 11; j_call: TRBJ2-2; clone_size: -; cdr3_aa: CAWNILGELFF; cdr3_nt: TGTGCCTGGAACATACTCGGGGAGCTGTTTTTT
v_call: TRBV4-1; d_call: -; cdr3_length: 13; j_call: TRBJ2-7; clone_size: -; cdr3_aa: CASSHQVSYEQYF; cdr3_nt: TGCGCCAGCAGCCACCAGGTCTCCTACGAGCAGTACTTC
v_call: TRBV11-3; d_call: -; cdr3_length: 12; j_call: TRBJ2-7; clone_size: -; cdr3_aa: CASSFNSYEQYF; cdr3_nt: TGTGCCAGCAGCTTCAACTCCTACGAGCAGTACTTC
v_call: TRBV6-5; d_call: -; cdr3_length: 14; j_call: TRBJ2-3; clone_size: -; cdr3_aa: CASKPTEFTDTQYF; cdr3_nt: TGTGCCAGCAAACCCACGGAGTTCACAGATACGCAGTATTTT
v_call: TRBV14; d_call: TRBD1; cdr3_length: 14; j_call: TRBJ2-2; clone_size: -; cdr3_aa: CASSPTGGTGELFF; cdr3_nt: TGTGCCAGCAGCCCCACAGGGGGCACCGGGGAGCTGTTTTTT
v_call: TRBV7-9; d_call: TRBD2; cdr3_length: 18; j_call: TRBJ2-5; clone_size: -; cdr3_aa: CASSLVAGTAANWETQYF; cdr3_nt: TGTGCCAGCAGCTTAGTAGCGGGAACAGCCGCTAATTGGGAGACCCAGTACTTC
v_call: TRBV5-1; d_call: -; cdr3_length: 11; j_call: TRBJ2-3; clone_size: -; cdr3_aa: CASSLADTQYF; cdr3_nt: TGCGCCAGCAGCTTGGCAGATACGCAGTATTTT
v_call: TRBV18; d_call: -; cdr3_length: 14; j_call: TRBJ1-1; clone_size: -; cdr3_aa: CASSPGQTNTEAFF; cdr3_nt: TGTGCCAGCTCACCCGGACAGACGAACACTGAAGCTTTCTTT
v_call: TRBV30; d_call: TRBD1; cdr3_length: 15; j_call: TRBJ1-2; clone_size: -; cdr3_aa: CAWRLAGQGGYGYTF; cdr3_nt: TGTGCCTGGAGATTAGCGGGACAGGGGGGCTATGGCTACACCTTC
v_call: TRBV7-8; d_call: -; cdr3_length: 18; j_call: TRBJ2-3; clone_size: few; cdr3_aa: CASNPGLPVGGRTDTQYF; cdr3_nt: TGTGCCAGCAACCCAGGTTTGCCCGTCGGGGGTCGCACAGATACGCAGTATTTT
v_call: TRBV23-1; d_call: -; cdr3_length: 16; j_call: TRBJ2-5; clone_size: -; cdr3_aa: CASSQSKGSSQETQYF; cdr3_nt: TGCGCCAGCAGTCAATCGAAGGGATCATCGCAAGAGACCCAGTACTTC
v_call: TRBV20-1; d_call: -; cdr3_length: 11; j_call: TRBJ2-3; clone_size: -; cdr3_aa: CSGGGTDTQYF; cdr3_nt: TGCAGTGGGGGGGGCACAGATACGCAGTATTTT
v_call: TRBV3-1/TRBV3-2; d_call: -; cdr3_length: 14; j_call: TRBJ1-5; clone_size: -; cdr3_aa: CASSQDFSNQPQHF; cdr3_nt: TGTGCCAGCAGCCAAGATTTTAGCAATCAGCCCCAGCATTTT
v_call: TRBV11-2; d_call: -; cdr3_length: 15; j_call: TRBJ1-1; clone_size: -; cdr3_aa: CASRSYTGKNTEAFF; cdr3_nt: TGTGCCAGCAGATCTTACACAGGGAAGAACACTGAAGCTTTCTTT
v_call: TRBV12-5; d_call: TRBD2; cdr3_length: 15; j_call: TRBJ2-1; clone_size: -; cdr3_aa: CASGSNLGRHGEQFF; cdr3_nt: TGTGCTAGTGGCTCCAACCTCGGGAGGCACGGTGAGCAGTTCTTC
v_call: TRBV28; d_call: -; cdr3_length: 17; j_call: TRBJ2-6; clone_size: -; cdr3_aa: CASSPGTLTSGANVLTF; cdr3_nt: TGTGCCAGCAGTCCCGGGACTTTAACCTCTGGGGCCAACGTCCTGACTTTC
v_call: TRBV13; d_call: -; cdr3_length: 15; j_call: TRBJ2-1; clone_size: -; cdr3_aa: CASSLPKGAPNEQFF; cdr3_nt: TGTGCCAGCAGCCTTCCTAAGGGAGCCCCCAATGAGCAGTTCTTC
v_call: TRBV7-2; d_call: TRBD2; cdr3_length: 14; j_call: TRBJ2-3; clone_size: -; cdr3_aa: CASSLVEASGNKYF; cdr3_nt: TGTGCCAGCAGCTTAGTTGAGGCTAGCGGGAATAAGTATTTT
v_call: TRBV24-1; d_call: -; cdr3_length: 13; j_call: TRBJ1-5; clone_size: -; cdr3_aa: CATSDLANQPQHF; cdr3_nt: TGTGCCACCAGTGATTTGGCAAATCAGCCCCAGCATTTT
v_call: TRBV9; d_call: -; cdr3_length: 16; j_call: TRBJ2-2; clone_size: -; cdr3_aa: CASSEIPGPNTGELFF; cdr3_nt: TGTGCCAGCAGCGAGATTCCGGGACCCAACACCGGGGAGCTGTTTTTT
v_call: TRBV18; d_call: -; cdr3_length: 16; j_call: TRBJ1-3; clone_size: once; cdr3_aa: CASSGNDRYSGNTIYF; cdr3_nt: TGTGCCAGCTCCGGGAACGACCGTTACTCTGGAAACACCATATATTTT
v_call: TRBV6-1; d_call: TRBD2; cdr3_length: 16; j_call: TRBJ2-6; clone_size: once; cdr3_aa: CASSDGGGLGANVLTF; cdr3_nt: TGTGCCAGCAGTGACGGGGGGGGGCTGGGGGCCAACGTCCTGACTTTC
v_call: TRBV2; d_call: TRBD1; cdr3_length: 13; j_call: TRBJ1-1; clone_size: -; cdr3_aa: CASSRQGATEAFF; cdr3_nt: TGTGCCAGCAGTCGACAGGGGGCCACTGAAGCTTTCTTT
v_call: TRBV7-6; d_call: TRBD1; cdr3_length: 14; j_call: TRBJ2-7; clone_size: -; cdr3_aa: CASSFRQGSDEQYF; cdr3_nt: TGTGCCAGCAGCTTCCGACAGGGGAGCGACGAGCAGTACTTC
v_call: TRBV19; d_call: -; cdr3_length: 18; j_call: TRBJ2-7; clone_size: -; cdr3_aa: CASSRQGLSKRHSYEQYF; cdr3_nt: TGTGCCAGTAGCAGACAGGGACTTTCTAAGAGGCACTCCTACGAGCAGTACTTC
v_call: TRBV5-4; d_call: TRBD2; cdr3_length: 16; j_call: TRBJ2-1; clone_size: -; cdr3_aa: CASSSVAGGSYNEQFF; cdr3_nt: TGTGCCAGCAGCTCCGTAGCGGGGGGTTCCTACAATGAGCAGTTCTTC
v_call: TRBV7-2; d_call: -; cdr3_length: 12; j_call: TRBJ1-5; clone_size: -; cdr3_aa: CASSPYNQPQHF; cdr3_nt: TGTGCCAGCAGCCCTTATAATCAGCCCCAGCATTTT
v_call: TRBV5-1; d_call: TRBD1; cdr3_length: 15; j_call: TRBJ2-1; clone_size: -; cdr3_aa: CASSLAFDRGHEQFF; cdr3_nt: TGCGCCAGCAGCTTGGCCTTTGACAGGGGGCATGAGCAGTTCTTC
v_call: TRBV6-2/TRBV6-3; d_call: TRBD1; cdr3_length: 17; j_call: TRBJ1-5; clone_size: once; cdr3_aa: CASSPGQGKGSNQPQHF; cdr3_nt: TGTGCCAGCAGTCCGGGACAGGGGAAAGGAAGCAATCAGCCCCAGCATTTT
v_call: TRBV7-7; d_call: -; cdr3_length: 13; j_call: TRBJ2-7; clone_size: -; cdr3_aa: CASSLGRTYEQYF; cdr3_nt: TGTGCTAGCAGTCTAGGACGAACGTACGAGCAGTACTTC
v_call: TRBV7-9; d_call: TRBD2; cdr3_length: 17; j_call: TRBJ2-1; clone_size: -; cdr3_aa: CASSLVSLAGGRDEQFF; cdr3_nt: TGTGCCAGCAGCTTAGTTAGCCTAGCGGGAGGGCGGGATGAGCAGTTCTTC
v_call: TRBV27; d_call: -; cdr3_length: 14; j_call: TRBJ1-4; clone_size: -; cdr3_aa: CASRTGGLNEKLFF; cdr3_nt: TGTGCCAGCAGAACGGGAGGTTTAAATGAAAAACTGTTTTTT
v_call: TRBV7-9; d_call: TRBD2; cdr3_length: 16; j_call: TRBJ2-2; clone_size: -; cdr3_aa: CASRHPGLANTGELFF; cdr3_nt: TGTGCCAGCAGACATCCGGGACTAGCGAACACCGGGGAGCTGTTTTTT
v_call: TRBV12-5; d_call: -; cdr3_length: 15; j_call: TRBJ2-7; clone_size: -; cdr3_aa: CASGLGMGGNYEQYF; cdr3_nt: TGTGCTAGTGGTTTGGGCATGGGGGGAAACTACGAGCAGTACTTC
v_call: TRBV10-3; d_call: TRBD2; cdr3_length: 19; j_call: TRBJ2-1; clone_size: -; cdr3_aa: CAISERLQREGLNGHEQFF; cdr3_nt: TGTGCCATCAGTGAACGTCTGCAGCGGGAGGGACTAAATGGGCATGAGCAGTTCTTC
v_call: TRBV4-2; d_call: -; cdr3_length: 16; j_call: TRBJ1-5; clone_size: -; cdr3_aa: CASSQGRMYSNQPQHF; cdr3_nt: TGTGCCAGCAGCCAGGGTAGAATGTATAGCAATCAGCCCCAGCATTTT
v_call: TRBV10-3; d_call: -; cdr3_length: 14; j_call: TRBJ1-2; clone_size: -; cdr3_aa: CAISESGNSYGYTF; cdr3_nt: TGTGCCATCAGTGAGTCGGGCAATTCCTATGGCTACACCTTC
v_call: TRBV11-2; d_call: -; cdr3_length: 14; j_call: TRBJ2-1; clone_size: -; cdr3_aa: CASSFGGVGNEQFF; cdr3_nt: TGTGCCAGCAGCTTTGGTGGGGTAGGCAATGAGCAGTTCTTC
v_call: TRBV2; d_call: -; cdr3_length: 14; j_call: TRBJ1-2; clone_size: -; cdr3_aa: CAGAPRGYNYGYTF; cdr3_nt: TGTGCCGGAGCCCCCAGGGGCTACAACTATGGCTACACCTTC
v_call: TRBV28; d_call: -; cdr3_length: 15; j_call: TRBJ1-1; clone_size: -; cdr3_aa: CASSPPRREGTEAFF; cdr3_nt: TGTGCCAGCAGTCCCCCTAGGAGGGAGGGTACTGAAGCTTTCTTT
v_call: TRBV10-3; d_call: TRBD1; cdr3_length: 17; j_call: TRBJ1-3; clone_size: -; cdr3_aa: CAISTSGTGRSGNTIYF; cdr3_nt: TGTGCCATCAGTACCTCCGGGACAGGGCGCTCTGGAAACACCATATATTTT
v_call: TRBV27; d_call: -; cdr3_length: 15; j_call: TRBJ2-1; clone_size: -; cdr3_aa: CASSSTGNRFNEQFF; cdr3_nt: TGTGCCAGCAGTTCTACAGGGAACCGTTTCAATGAGCAGTTCTTC
v_call: TRBV5-6; d_call: -; cdr3_length: 17; j_call: TRBJ1-5; clone_size: -; cdr3_aa: CASSVLVQGRIRQPQHF; cdr3_nt: TGTGCCAGCAGCGTACTTGTTCAGGGCCGGATCAGACAGCCCCAGCATTTT
v_call: TRBV27; d_call: -; cdr3_length: 13; j_call: TRBJ1-3; clone_size: -; cdr3_aa: CASSLSSSNTIYF; cdr3_nt: TGTGCCAGCAGTTTATCCTCGTCAAACACCATATATTTT
v_call: TRBV27; d_call: -; cdr3_length: 14; j_call: TRBJ2-7; clone_size: -; cdr3_aa: CASSLGETAYEQYF; cdr3_nt: TGTGCCAGCAGTTTAGGGGAGACAGCCTACGAGCAGTACTTC
v_call: TRBV24-1; d_call: -; cdr3_length: 14; j_call: TRBJ2-2; clone_size: once; cdr3_aa: CATSEPGRPGELFF; cdr3_nt: TGTGCCACCAGTGAACCGGGGAGGCCCGGGGAGCTGTTTTTT
v_call: TRBV6-1; d_call: -; cdr3_length: 14; j_call: TRBJ1-4; clone_size: -; cdr3_aa: CASSEALGTTKLFF; cdr3_nt: TGTGCCAGCAGTGAAGCCCTCGGGACAACCAAACTGTTTTTT
v_call: TRBV10-2; d_call: -; cdr3_length: 15; j_call: TRBJ2-1; clone_size: -; cdr3_aa: CASRGGASSYNEQFF; cdr3_nt: TGCGCCAGCAGGGGGGGCGCTAGCTCCTACAATGAGCAGTTCTTC
v_call: TRBV18; d_call: -; cdr3_length: 14; j_call: TRBJ2-3; clone_size: -; cdr3_aa: CASSPTSSTDTQYF; cdr3_nt: TGTGCCAGCTCACCAACCAGTAGCACAGATACGCAGTATTTT